This TCR beta chain was found in a study of T cell changes during pregnancy in multiple sclerosis. Clones were sequenced by immunoSEQ multiplex PCR, and TCRdb holds only the in-frame ones, with some missing. The sample contains 55,000 to 65,000 clones, around 93% of which appear only once. Germline V CDR1 and CDR2: SGHVS, FQNEAQ. CDR3 length: 16 residues. V lost 4 bases, J lost 4 bases, and 12 bases stayed unmatched. This sequence was found in a female donor with multiple sclerosis, enrolled in a pregnancy study. The specimen comprised peripheral blood, sampled in the first trimester of pregnancy. This sequence joins TRBV7-8 and TRBJ1-2; 7 bases are a match to TRBD1. CDR3 DNA sequence: TGTGCCAGCAGCTCGACTGCAGGGGGAAGCACCTATGGCTACACCTTC. Translation gives CASSSTAGGSTYGYTF.